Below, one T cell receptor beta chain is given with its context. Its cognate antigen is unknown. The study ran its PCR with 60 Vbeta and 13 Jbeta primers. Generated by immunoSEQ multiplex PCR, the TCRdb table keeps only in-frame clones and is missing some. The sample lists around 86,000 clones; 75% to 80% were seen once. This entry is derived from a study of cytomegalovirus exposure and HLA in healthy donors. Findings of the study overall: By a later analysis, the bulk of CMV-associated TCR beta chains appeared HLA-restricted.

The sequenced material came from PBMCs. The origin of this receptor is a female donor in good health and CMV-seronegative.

CDR3 DNA sequence: TGTGCCAGCAGCCAAGATTGGGGACAGGTAGTGAACACTGAAGCTTTCTTT. Translation gives CASSQDWGQVVNTEAFF. The gene calls are TRBV4-2 and TRBJ1-1, with 8 bases fitting TRBD1. CDR1 is LGHNA and CDR2 is YNFKEQ in the germline V gene. V dropped 0 bases and J dropped 0; count of bases not matched to a gene: 6. The CDR3 is 17 residues long.